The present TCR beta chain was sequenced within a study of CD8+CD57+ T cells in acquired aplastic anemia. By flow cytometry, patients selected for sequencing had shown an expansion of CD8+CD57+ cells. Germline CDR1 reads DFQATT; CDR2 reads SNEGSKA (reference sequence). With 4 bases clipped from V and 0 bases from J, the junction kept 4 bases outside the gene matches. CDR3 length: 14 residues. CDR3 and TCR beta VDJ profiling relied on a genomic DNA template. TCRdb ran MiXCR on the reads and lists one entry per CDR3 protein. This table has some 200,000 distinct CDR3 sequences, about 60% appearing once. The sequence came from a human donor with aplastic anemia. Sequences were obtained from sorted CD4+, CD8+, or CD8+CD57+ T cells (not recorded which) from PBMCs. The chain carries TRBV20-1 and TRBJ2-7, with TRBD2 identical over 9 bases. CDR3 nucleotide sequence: TGCAGTGCTATTGCGGGAGGGAGCTCCTACGAGCAGTACTTC. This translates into CSAIAGGSSYEQYF.